The rows below give T cell receptor beta chains drawn from one sample of a study of blood T cell repertoires in COVID-19. The repertoire was sequenced with immunoSEQ multiplex PCR; TCRdb's copy has only in-frame clones and lacks some. The repertoire holds some 88,000 clones, with about 76% as singletons. Sequencing was performed on peripheral blood. The receptor set was obtained from a human donor in a cohort sampled during active COVID-19. Both conserved end residues are part of each CDR3. Part of the rows lack a size; the others show once, few, many or a class for expanded clones.

>TRBV3-1/TRBV3-2|.|TRBJ1-5
CASSQRRGDNQPQHF
>TRBV13|.|TRBJ2-7
CASSLRGSYYEQYF
>TRBV5-1|once|TRBJ2-3
CASSLPQGPRGGDTQYF
>TRBV19|.|TRBJ2-3
CASTPRLAVGGDTQYF
>TRBV5-4|.|TRBJ2-2
CASSLDSGELFF
>TRBV2|.|TRBJ2-7
CASSETTTYEQYF
>TRBV2|.|TRBJ2-5
CASSGQTSGIIGETQYF
>TRBV5-4|few|TRBJ2-1
CASSHKGGVGNEQFF
>TRBV10-3|.|TRBJ1-4
CAISGDYNEKLFF
>TRBV20-1|.|TRBJ2-7
CSVRRAYEQYF
>TRBV10-3|.|TRBJ2-1
CAISEVGSRYNEQFF
>TRBV12-3/TRBV12-4|medium-sized|TRBJ1-6
CASSFSGNSPLHF
>TRBV29-1|once|TRBJ2-1
CSVEEPPNFITGYNEQFF
>TRBV7-2|.|TRBJ2-5
CASSQDRSQETQYF
>TRBV12-5|.|TRBJ1-5
CASGLVFGTVNNQPQHF
>TRBV5-1|.|TRBJ2-2
CASSSLLAGGGTGELFF
>TRBV7-9|many|TRBJ1-2
CASTTLGGGYGYTF
>TRBV4-2|.|TRBJ2-4
CASSPRAGTKNIQYF
>TRBV14|.|TRBJ1-1
CASSQEGGRGAFF
>TRBV6-5|few|TRBJ1-1
CASRKNFYEGTEAFF
>TRBV11-2|.|TRBJ2-7
CASSLGLASYEQYF
>TRBV5-1|.|TRBJ2-5
CASSLEPGLAKETQYF
>TRBV27|.|TRBJ2-7
CASSFPGQGRYEQYF
>TRBV27|.|TRBJ2-7
CASSFFHASSYEQYF
>TRBV2|.|TRBJ2-1
CASSEIINSDEQFF
>TRBV11-2|.|TRBJ2-7
CASSLRSAGGAEQYF
>TRBV18|.|TRBJ2-7
CASSPISGYSYEQYF
>TRBV5-1|.|TRBJ2-5
CASSLQGSGQETQYF
>TRBV4-1|.|TRBJ2-7
CASSQGFGQTYEQYF
>TRBV7-9|.|TRBJ1-1
CASSLGSGYGTEAFF
>TRBV12-3/TRBV12-4|.|TRBJ1-1
CASKQQGYTEAFF
>TRBV27|.|TRBJ2-7
CASSLRLAGGVAAYEQYF
>TRBV24-1|.|TRBJ2-2
CATSDFVGDRGSPGELFF
>TRBV2|.|TRBJ2-7
CASRTGAYEQYF
>TRBV5-4|.|TRBJ2-5
CASSSTDQETQYF
>TRBV29-1|.|TRBJ2-5
CSVQGSSREGETQYF
>TRBV7-2|.|TRBJ2-7
CASRFTGAYEQYF
>TRBV7-2|.|TRBJ2-1
CASSPFSGNNEQFF
>TRBV19|.|TRBJ2-7
CASSTTGGGEQYF
>TRBV6-5|once|TRBJ2-7
CASRSPDEQYF
>TRBV11-1|.|TRBJ2-7
CASSLAPNYEQYF
>TRBV7-9|.|TRBJ2-7
CASTMGGLDEQYF
>TRBV5-1|few|TRBJ2-2
CASSLFQGAVTGELFF
>TRBV5-1|.|TRBJ2-1
CASSLIGSSYNEQFF
>TRBV12-3/TRBV12-4|few|TRBJ2-3
CASASSTDTQYF
>TRBV7-5|few|TRBJ1-1
CARRDRATNTEAFF
>TRBV7-6|.|TRBJ2-1
CASSSGPPGGYNEQFF